This entry features one TCR beta chain sequence. An end of the junction does not agree with germline; a read error may underlie this. CDR1 MDHEN and CDR2 SYDVKM come from the germline V gene. CDR3 length equals 13 residues. Profiled with immunoSEQ multiplex PCR; TCRdb holds only in-frame clones, not every one. The sample gives 100,000 to 120,000 clones, about 85% of which show up once; about 3% is in the top ten. These data belong to a study of cytomegalovirus exposure and HLA in healthy donors. The source is a woman in her late teens or twenties in good health and CMV-seronegative. The chain carries TRBV28 and TRBJ1-3; 8 bases are a match to TRBD1. The source material was PBMCs. This CDR3 reads CATLGLTGEFKDF. The CDR3 DNA sequence: TGTGCCACTTTGGGATTGACAGGGGAGTTTAAGGATTTT. Filled out from reference TRBV28 and TRBJ1-3, the complete variable domain reads DVKVTQSSRYLVKRTGEKVFLECVQDMDHENMFWYRQDPGLGLRLIYFSYDVKMKEKGDIPEGYSVSREKKERFSLILESASTNQTSMYLCATLGLTGEFKDFGEGSWLTVV.